Listed below are T cell receptor beta chains from one sample, sequenced in a study of CD8 T cells in Susac syndrome. From the immunoSEQ multiplex PCR reads, TCRdb called clonotypes with MiXCR, one entry per CDR3 protein. This repertoire shows about 100,000 distinct CDR3 sequences, 95% found once; its top ten account for 0.3%. Sequenced material: CD8+ T cells from PBMCs. The receptors originated from a human donor with Susac syndrome. CDR3s include the opening cysteine and the closing phenylalanine or tryptophan. D genes are given only for firm matches. The listing skips clone size in some rows; elsewhere it reads once, few, many or a size class.

j_call clone_size v_call d_call cdr3_nt cdr3_aa
TRBJ1-6 - TRBV14 - TGTGCCAGCAGCGACAGCGTCCATTCACCCCTCCACTTT CASSDSVHSPLHF
TRBJ2-5 - TRBV24-1 TRBD1 TGTGCCACCGGGACAGAACAAGAGACCCAGTACTTC CATGTEQETQYF
TRBJ2-2 - TRBV12-3/TRBV12-4 - TGTGCCAGCAGTCCAGGGTCGGTTTCCGGGGAGCTGTTTTTT CASSPGSVSGELFF
TRBJ1-2 - TRBV6-4 TRBD1 TGTGCCAGCAGTGACGGGACAGGGTATGGCTACACCTTC CASSDGTGYGYTF
TRBJ2-7 - TRBV20-1 - TGCAGTGCTAGAGATGGGAGTTACGAGCAGTACTTC CSARDGSYEQYF
TRBJ2-1 - TRBV4-1 - TGCGCCAGCAGGCGGACTGGATACAATGAGCAGTTCTTC CASRRTGYNEQFF
TRBJ1-1 - TRBV20-1 TRBD1 TGCAGTGCTAGACCCCCAGGGGGGAGCACTGAAGCTTTCTTT CSARPPGGSTEAFF
TRBJ2-2 once TRBV19 - TGTGCCAGTAGTATACCGGGGGTGGACACCGGGGAGCTGTTTTTT CASSIPGVDTGELFF
TRBJ2-7 - TRBV4-1 - TGCGCCAGCAGCCAAGATTTAGAGTCCTACGAGCAGTACTTC CASSQDLESYEQYF
TRBJ2-5 - TRBV28 - TGTGCCAGCAGTTTCCGGCTCATAGAGACCCAGTACTTC CASSFRLIETQYF
TRBJ1-1 - TRBV3-1 TRBD1 TGTGCCAGCAGCCCCGGACAGGGGGCCACTGAAGCTTTCTTT CASSPGQGATEAFF
TRBJ2-7 - TRBV2 - TGTGCCAGCAACTACCGGGACACCGCCTACGAGCAGTACTTC CASNYRDTAYEQYF
TRBJ2-1 - TRBV7-9 - TGTGCCAGCAGCTTAGAGGGAACAGTATTCTTC CASSLEGTVFF
TRBJ2-1 once TRBV20-1 - TGCAGTGCGGAAGGCTCCAGCGGAGTCTACAATGAGCAGTTCTTC CSAEGSSGVYNEQFF
TRBJ2-1 - TRBV2 TRBD2 TGTGCCAGCAGACTAGCGCTAAGCTCCTACAATGAGCAGTTCTTC CASRLALSSYNEQFF
TRBJ2-7 - TRBV27 - TGTGCCAGCAGGGCCAGTGACTACGAGCAGTACTTC CASRASDYEQYF
TRBJ1-2 - TRBV12-3/TRBV12-4 - TGTGCCAGCAGTTTCTGGCAGAACTATGGCTACACCTTC CASSFWQNYGYTF
TRBJ2-1 - TRBV14 - TGTGCCAGCAGCCCACTAATTACCAATGAGCAGTTCTTC CASSPLITNEQFF
TRBJ2-1 - TRBV20-1 - TGCAGTGCCCCGAGACCGCATGACTACAATGAGCAGTTCTTC CSAPRPHDYNEQFF
TRBJ2-7 - TRBV20-1 - TGCAGTGCTAGAAGGGCAGGGGTGGACTACGAGCAGTACTTC CSARRAGVDYEQYF
TRBJ1-1 - TRBV28 - TGTGCCAGCACCCAAAACGGGTGGGTAGCTTTCTTT CASTQNGWVAFF
TRBJ2-3 once TRBV12-3/TRBV12-4 - TGTGCCAGCACTAGGAGGACCGATACGCAGTATTTT CASTRRTDTQYF
TRBJ2-7 - TRBV14 - TGTGCCAGCAGCGGGGTGATCTCCTACGAGCAGTACTTC CASSGVISYEQYF
TRBJ1-2 - TRBV25-1 - TGTGCCAGCAGTGTAGGGGATGGCTACACCTTC CASSVGDGYTF
TRBJ2-4 - TRBV6-1 - TGTGCCAGCAGTGAACAGGGGCACATTCAGTACTTC CASSEQGHIQYF
TRBJ2-3 - TRBV11-2 - TGTGCCAGCAGCTTAGGTACAGGAGATACGCAGTATTTT CASSLGTGDTQYF
TRBJ1-2 once TRBV2 - TGTGCCAGCAAGGGGGATTCGGCTGGCTACACCTTC CASKGDSAGYTF
TRBJ2-4 - TRBV25-1 TRBD2 TGTGCCAGCAGGGCTAGCGGGGGGCGAGGCGAGGGGCACATTCAGTACTTC CASRASGGRGEGHIQYF
TRBJ2-1 - TRBV20-1 - TGCAGTGCTCCCCGGTTAGTTGGGGGTGAGCAGTTCTTC CSAPRLVGGEQFF
TRBJ2-3 - TRBV14 - TGTGCCAGCAGCCGCCAAGGAATTACAGATACGCAGTATTTT CASSRQGITDTQYF
TRBJ1-1 few TRBV12-5 - TGTGCTAGTGGTGACTCTACCGAAGCTTTCTTT CASGDSTEAFF
TRBJ2-1 - TRBV4-2 TRBD2 TGTGCCAGCAGCCAACCTGGGCTAGCGGGAGACAATGAGCAGTTCTTC CASSQPGLAGDNEQFF
TRBJ2-4 - TRBV9 - TGTGCCAGCAGCGTAGAGGGGGGGGACCGGAACATTCAGTACTTC CASSVEGGDRNIQYF
TRBJ1-1 - TRBV3-1 - TGTGCCAGCAGCCAGAGGGTGGAAAACACTGAAGCTTTCTTT CASSQRVENTEAFF
TRBJ2-3 - TRBV13 - TGTGCCAGCAGCTTAAATCTCCGGGGGGATACGCAGTATTTT CASSLNLRGDTQYF
TRBJ2-1 - TRBV29-1 TRBD2 TGCAGCGTTGAAGAGCGGACTAGCGGCTACAATGAGCAGTTCTTC CSVEERTSGYNEQFF
TRBJ1-5 - TRBV2 - TGTGCCAGCAGTGACGGGGACAATCAGCCCCAGCATTTT CASSDGDNQPQHF
TRBJ1-2 - TRBV12-3/TRBV12-4 - TGTGCCAGCAGTTTAGAGGGATTGGGGGGGGACAACACCTTC CASSLEGLGGDNTF
TRBJ2-7 - TRBV29-1 - TGCAGCGTTAGTGGCCTCACCTACTACGAGCAGTACTTC CSVSGLTYYEQYF
TRBJ2-7 - TRBV3-1 TRBD1 TGTGCCAGCGCTATACGACAGGGCCATGACGAGCAGTACTTC CASAIRQGHDEQYF
TRBJ2-3 once TRBV20-1 - TGCAGTGCTAGATCACTTCTTAGCGGTGGAGACACAGATACGCAGTATTTT CSARSLLSGGDTDTQYF
TRBJ2-7 - TRBV2 - TGTGCCAGCGAAAAGCAGGGGACGGGTGAGCAGTACTTC CASEKQGTGEQYF
TRBJ1-2 - TRBV20-1 - TGCAGTGCCCCCGGGCAGTCTAACTATGGCTACACCTTC CSAPGQSNYGYTF
TRBJ1-1 - TRBV29-1 TRBD1 TGCAGCGCCGACAGGGGGTTGGCCACTGAAGCTTTCTTT CSADRGLATEAFF
TRBJ1-1 - TRBV28 TRBD1 TGTGCCAGCGAGGGGGCGGCGGCTGAAGCTTTCTTT CASEGAAAEAFF
TRBJ2-3 - TRBV5-6 - TGTGCCAGCAGCGTAGGACCGCCTGGGGCAGATACGCAGTATTTT CASSVGPPGADTQYF
TRBJ1-4 - TRBV21-1 - TGTGCCAGCAAGTGGCATGAAAAACTGTTTTTT CASKWHEKLFF
TRBJ2-7 - TRBV14 - TGTGCCAGCAGCCACGGCCTGGAGCAGTACTTC CASSHGLEQYF
TRBJ2-7 - TRBV3-1 TRBD1 TGTGCCAGCAGCCAACGGGACAGGGGGCGCCACGAGCAGTACTTC CASSQRDRGRHEQYF
TRBJ1-4 - TRBV29-1 TRBD1 TGCAGCGTCGCTTATGACAGGGGGCGCGGGGAAAAACTGTTTTTT CSVAYDRGRGEKLFF